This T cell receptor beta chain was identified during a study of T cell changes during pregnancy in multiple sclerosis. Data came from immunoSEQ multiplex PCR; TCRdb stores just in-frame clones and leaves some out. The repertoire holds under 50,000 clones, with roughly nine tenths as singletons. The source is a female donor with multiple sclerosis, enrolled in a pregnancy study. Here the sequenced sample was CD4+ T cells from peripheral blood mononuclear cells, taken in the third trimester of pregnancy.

CDR3 loop: CASRATGEGLTGELFF. CDR3 nucleotide sequence: TGTGCCAGCAGGGCGACAGGGGAAGGGCTCACCGGGGAGCTGTTTTTT. The chain employs TRBV28 and TRBJ2-2; 8 bases match TRBD1. The V gene's germline CDR1 is MDHEN and CDR2 SYDVKM. The CDR3 contains 16 residues. V was pared by 6 bases and J by 4 bases, with 10 bases of the junction left unmatched.